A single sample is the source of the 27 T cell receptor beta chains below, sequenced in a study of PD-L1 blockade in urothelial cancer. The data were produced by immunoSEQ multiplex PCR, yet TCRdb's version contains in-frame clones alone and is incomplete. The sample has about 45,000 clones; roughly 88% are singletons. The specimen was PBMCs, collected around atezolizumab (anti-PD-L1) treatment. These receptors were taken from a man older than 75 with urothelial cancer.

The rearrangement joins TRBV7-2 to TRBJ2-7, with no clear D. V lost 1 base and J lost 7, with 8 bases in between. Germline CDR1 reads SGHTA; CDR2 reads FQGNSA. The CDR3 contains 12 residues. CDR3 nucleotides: TGTGCCAGCAGCTTAGTACTGACTGAGCAGTACTTC. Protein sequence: CASSLVLTEQYF.

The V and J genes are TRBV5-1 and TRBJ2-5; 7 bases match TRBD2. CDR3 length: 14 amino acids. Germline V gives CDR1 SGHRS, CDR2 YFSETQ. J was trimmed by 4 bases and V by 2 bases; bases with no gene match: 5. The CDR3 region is CASSLRPGGETQYF. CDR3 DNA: TGCGCCAGCAGCTTACGACCGGGGGGAGAGACCCAGTACTTC.

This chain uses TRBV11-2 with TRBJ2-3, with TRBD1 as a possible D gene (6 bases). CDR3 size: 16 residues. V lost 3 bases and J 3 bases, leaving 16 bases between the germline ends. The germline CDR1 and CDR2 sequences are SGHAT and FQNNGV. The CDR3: CASSFLQGKGTDTQYF. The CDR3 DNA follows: TGTGCCAGCAGCTTCCTACAGGGAAAAGGGACAGATACGCAGTATTTT.

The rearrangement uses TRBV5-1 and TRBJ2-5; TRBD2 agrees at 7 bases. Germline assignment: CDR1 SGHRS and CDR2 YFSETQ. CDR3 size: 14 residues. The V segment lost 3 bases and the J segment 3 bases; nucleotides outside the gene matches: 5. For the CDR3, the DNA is TGCGCCAGCAGCTGGGGGGGTGGGGAAGAGACCCAGTACTTC. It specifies CASSWGGGEETQYF.

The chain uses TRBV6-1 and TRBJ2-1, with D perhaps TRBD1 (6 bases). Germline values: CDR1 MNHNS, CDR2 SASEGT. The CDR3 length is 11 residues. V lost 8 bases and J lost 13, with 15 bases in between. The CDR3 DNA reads TGTGCCAGCGGACAGATGCCTATTCAGTTCTTC. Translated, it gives CASGQMPIQFF.

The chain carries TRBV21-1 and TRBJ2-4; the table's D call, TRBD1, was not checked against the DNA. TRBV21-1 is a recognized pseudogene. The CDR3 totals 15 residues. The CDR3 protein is CATPRRSTGKNIQYF. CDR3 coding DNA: TGTGCCACCCCAAGAAGGTCCACAGGGAAAAACATTCAGTACTTC.

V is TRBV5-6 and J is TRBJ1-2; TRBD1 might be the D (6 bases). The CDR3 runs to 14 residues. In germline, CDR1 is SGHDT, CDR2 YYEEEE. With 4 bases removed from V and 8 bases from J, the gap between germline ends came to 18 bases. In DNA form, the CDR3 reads TGTGCCAGCAGCCCCGGACAGCGGATCTACGGCTACACCTTC. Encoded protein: CASSPGQRIYGYTF.

CDR3 residues: CASSWTSGDTQYF. DNA of the CDR3: TGCGCCAGCAGTTGGACTAGCGGAGATACGCAGTATTTT. The chain recombines TRBV10-2 with TRBJ2-3; the match to TRBD2 covers 10 bases. V was clipped by 5 bases and J by 5 bases; unmatched bases: 1. The CDR3 extends over 13 amino acids. Germline-derived CDR1 and CDR2 are WSHSY and SAAADI.

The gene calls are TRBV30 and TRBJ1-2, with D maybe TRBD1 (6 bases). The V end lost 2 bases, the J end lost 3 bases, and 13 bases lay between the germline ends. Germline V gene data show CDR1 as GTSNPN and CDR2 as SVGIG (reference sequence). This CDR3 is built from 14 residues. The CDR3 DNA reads TGTGCCTGGAGTCACGGGGGGCCCTACTATGGCTACACCTTC. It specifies CAWSHGGPYYGYTF.

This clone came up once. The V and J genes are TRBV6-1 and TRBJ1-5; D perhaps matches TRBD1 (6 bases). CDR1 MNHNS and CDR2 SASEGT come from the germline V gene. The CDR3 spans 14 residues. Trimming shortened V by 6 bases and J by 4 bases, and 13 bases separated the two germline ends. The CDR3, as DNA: TGTGCCAGCAGCCTGGGACAAATTAATCAGCCCCAGCATTTT. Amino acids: CASSLGQINQPQHF.

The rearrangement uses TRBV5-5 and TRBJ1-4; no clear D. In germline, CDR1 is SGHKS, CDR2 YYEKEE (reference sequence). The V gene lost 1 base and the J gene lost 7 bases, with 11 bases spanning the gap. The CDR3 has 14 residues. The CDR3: CASSLRHLGEKLFF. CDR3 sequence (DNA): TGTGCCAGCAGCTTGAGACACCTTGGTGAAAAACTGTTTTTT.

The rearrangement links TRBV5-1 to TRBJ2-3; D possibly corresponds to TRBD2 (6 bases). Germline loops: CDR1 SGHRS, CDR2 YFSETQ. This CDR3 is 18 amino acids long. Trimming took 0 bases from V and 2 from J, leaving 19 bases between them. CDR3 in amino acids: CASSLGGQGRGSTDTQYF. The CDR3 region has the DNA TGCGCCAGCAGCTTGGGAGGGCAGGGACGGGGGTCCACAGATACGCAGTATTTT.

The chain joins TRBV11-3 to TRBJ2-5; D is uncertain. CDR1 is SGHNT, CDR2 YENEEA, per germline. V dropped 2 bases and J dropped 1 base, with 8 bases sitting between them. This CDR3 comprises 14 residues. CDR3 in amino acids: CASSLSAGQETQYF. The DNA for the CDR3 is TGTGCCAGCAGCTTATCCGCCGGCCAAGAGACCCAGTACTTC. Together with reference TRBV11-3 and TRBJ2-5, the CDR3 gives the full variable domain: EAGVVQSPRYKIIEKKQPVAFWCNPISGHNTLYWYLQNLGQGPELLIRYENEEAVDDSQLPKDRFSAERLKGVDSTLKIQPAELGDSAVYLCASSLSAGQETQYFGPGTRLLVL.

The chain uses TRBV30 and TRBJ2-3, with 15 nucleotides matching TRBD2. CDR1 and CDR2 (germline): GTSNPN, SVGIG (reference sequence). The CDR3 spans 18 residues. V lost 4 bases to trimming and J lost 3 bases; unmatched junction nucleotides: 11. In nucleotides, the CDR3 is TGTGCCTGGATAGGCAAGAAGGGACTAGCGGGAGGTACAGATACGCAGTATTTT. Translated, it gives CAWIGKKGLAGGTDTQYF.

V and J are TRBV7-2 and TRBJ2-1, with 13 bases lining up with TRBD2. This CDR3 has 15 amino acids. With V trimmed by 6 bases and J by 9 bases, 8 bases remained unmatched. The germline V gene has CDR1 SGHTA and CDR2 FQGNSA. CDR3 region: CASSRGLAGAREQFF. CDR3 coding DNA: TGTGCCAGCAGTCGCGGACTAGCGGGAGCTCGTGAGCAGTTCTTC.

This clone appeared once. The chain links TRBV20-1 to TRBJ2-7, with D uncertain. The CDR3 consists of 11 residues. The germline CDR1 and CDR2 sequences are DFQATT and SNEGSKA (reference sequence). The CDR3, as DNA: TGCAGCGGAGAGAATGGGTTCGAGCAGTACTTC. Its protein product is CSGENGFEQYF.

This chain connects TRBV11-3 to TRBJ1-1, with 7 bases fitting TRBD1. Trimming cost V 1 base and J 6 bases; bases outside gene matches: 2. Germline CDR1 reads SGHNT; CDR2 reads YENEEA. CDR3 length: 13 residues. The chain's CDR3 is CASSLVGGAEAFF. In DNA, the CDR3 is TGTGCCAGCAGCTTAGTAGGGGGCGCTGAAGCTTTCTTT.

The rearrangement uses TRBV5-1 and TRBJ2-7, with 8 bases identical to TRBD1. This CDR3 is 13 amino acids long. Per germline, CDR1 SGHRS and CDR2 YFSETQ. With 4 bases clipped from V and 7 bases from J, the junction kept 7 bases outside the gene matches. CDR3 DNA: TGCGCCAGCAGCGTACAGGGGGTGGGTGAGCAGTACTTC. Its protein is CASSVQGVGEQYF.

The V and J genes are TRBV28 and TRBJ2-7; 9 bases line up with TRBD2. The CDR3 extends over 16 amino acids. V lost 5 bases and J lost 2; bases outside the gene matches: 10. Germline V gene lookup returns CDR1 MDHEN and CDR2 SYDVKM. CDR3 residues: CASSTPGLARAYEQYF. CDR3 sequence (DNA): TGTGCCAGCAGTACTCCGGGACTAGCCAGGGCCTACGAGCAGTACTTC.

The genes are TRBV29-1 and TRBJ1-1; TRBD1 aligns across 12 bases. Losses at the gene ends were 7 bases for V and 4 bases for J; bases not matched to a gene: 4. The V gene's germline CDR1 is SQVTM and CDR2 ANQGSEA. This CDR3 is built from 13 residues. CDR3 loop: CSGDRGRGTEAFF. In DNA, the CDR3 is TGCAGCGGGGACAGGGGGCGAGGCACTGAAGCTTTCTTT. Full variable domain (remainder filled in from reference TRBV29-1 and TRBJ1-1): SAVISQKPSRDICQRGTSLTIQCQVDSQVTMMFWYRQQPGQSLTLIATANQGSEATYESGFVIDKFPISRPNLTFSTLTVSNMSPEDSSIYLCSGDRGRGTEAFFGQGTRLTVV.

The CDR3 loop reads CASSFGVGSGAYEQYF. The DNA for the CDR3 is TGTGCCAGCTCATTCGGGGTGGGGAGCGGGGCCTACGAGCAGTACTTC. The genes are TRBV18 and TRBJ2-7, with 7 bases matching TRBD2. The germline V gene has CDR1 KGHSH and CDR2 LQKENI. J was trimmed by 2 bases and V by 5 bases; bases with no gene match: 12. This CDR3 contains 16 residues.

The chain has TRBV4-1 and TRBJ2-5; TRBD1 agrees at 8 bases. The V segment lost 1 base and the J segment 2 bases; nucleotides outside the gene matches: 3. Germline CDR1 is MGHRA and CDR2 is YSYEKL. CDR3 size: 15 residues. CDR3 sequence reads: CASSQVGDRQETQYF. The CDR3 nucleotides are TGCGCCAGCAGCCAAGTTGGGGACAGGCAAGAGACCCAGTACTTC.

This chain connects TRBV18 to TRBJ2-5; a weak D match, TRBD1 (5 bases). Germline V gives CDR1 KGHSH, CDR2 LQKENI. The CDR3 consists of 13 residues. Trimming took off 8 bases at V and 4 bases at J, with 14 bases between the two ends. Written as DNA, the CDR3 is TGTGCCAGCGGCACTCAGGGAAGAGAGACCCAGTACTTC. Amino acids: CASGTQGRETQYF.

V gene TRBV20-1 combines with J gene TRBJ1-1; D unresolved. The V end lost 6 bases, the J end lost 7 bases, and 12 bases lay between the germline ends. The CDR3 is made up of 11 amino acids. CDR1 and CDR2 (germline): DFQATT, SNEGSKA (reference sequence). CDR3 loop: CSAEESVEAFF. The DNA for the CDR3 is TGCAGTGCGGAGGAGTCGGTTGAAGCTTTCTTT.

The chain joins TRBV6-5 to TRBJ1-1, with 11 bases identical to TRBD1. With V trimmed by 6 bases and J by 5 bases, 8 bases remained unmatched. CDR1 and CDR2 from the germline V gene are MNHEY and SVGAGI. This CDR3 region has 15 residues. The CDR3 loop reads CASRGTGTGGTEAFF. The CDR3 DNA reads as TGTGCCAGCAGGGGTACCGGGACAGGGGGAACTGAAGCTTTCTTT.

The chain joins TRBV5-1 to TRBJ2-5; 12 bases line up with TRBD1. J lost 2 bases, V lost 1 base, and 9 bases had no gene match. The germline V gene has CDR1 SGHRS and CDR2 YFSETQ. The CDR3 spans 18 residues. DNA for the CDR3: TGCGCCAGCAGCTTGAATTCTGGGACAGGGGGCGGTCAAGAGACCCAGTACTTC. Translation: CASSLNSGTGGGQETQYF.

Here the CDR3 reads CASSQDPSAQETQYF. In DNA form, the CDR3 reads TGCGCCAGCAGCCAAGATCCAAGCGCGCAAGAGACCCAGTACTTC. V and J are TRBV4-3 and TRBJ2-5, with D unresolved. The CDR3 has 15 amino acids. CDR1 and CDR2 (germline): LGHNA, YSLEER. The V end lost 0 bases, the J end lost 2 bases, and 10 bases lay between the germline ends.